A single TCR beta chain is shown here with its context. Its recognized antigen is unknown. Base-call qualities are not available, and no considerably larger clone is one nucleotide away. Library creation used the immunoSEQ multiplex PCR assay. For the multiplex PCR, a mixture combining 60 forward primers for TCR Vbeta segments and 13 reverse primers for TCR Jbeta segments was used. A multiplex PCR assay on genomic DNA amplified the CDR3 region of rearranged TCR beta genes. The Illumina HiSeq System was used to sequence the amplified TCR beta libraries as 87-base-pair reads. The source study handled its data this way. A later analysis tallied some 79 million unique TCR beta chains across the roughly 610 repertoires, and approximately 9.9 million of those chains were shared by two or more donors. To remove PCR and sequencing errors, raw reads were error-corrected and collapsed into unique sequences using a nearest-neighbor algorithm that merged closely related sequences. Alignment of CDR3 sequences to IMGT reference sequences was used to assign V, D and J gene segments. For a sequence to be retained, a match of at least six nucleotides was required to both a V gene segment and a J gene segment. A rearrangement was called productive if the CDR3 had no stop codons and remained in frame with V and J, and every other rearrangement was called non-productive. Following IMGT convention, CDR3 was defined as the stretch from the second conserved V-encoded cysteine to the conserved J-encoded phenylalanine. The earlier analysis of some 540 of the donors excluded any sequence lacking an unambiguous match to a single V gene segment. In an earlier analysis of a few hundred of the donors, V segments were called functional above 56.7% productive rearrangements and were called segregating when the between-donor standard deviation exceeded 5%. A statistical classification framework was developed to diagnose cytomegalovirus status using the catalog of TCR beta chain sequences. A later analysis assigned V and J genes by comparing TCR nucleotide sequences with IMGT/GENE-DB human TR gene sequences. A later analysis assigned CDR3 sequences and most-parsimonious VDJ recombination scenarios with the TCRdist pipeline. In a later analysis, each TCR beta chain was defined by its CDR3 amino acid sequence together with its V-gene family, and reads lacking a unique V-gene family were excluded. To address suspected cross-contamination and a sequencing artifact, a later analysis removed approximately 590 highly shared, low-generation-probability nucleotide sequences. In a later analysis, a clonal expansion index was calculated for each public chain from normalized within-repertoire ranks of inferred template counts. In a later analysis, generation probabilities were computed using a VDJ recombination model fitted to out-of-frame rearrangements, and the results were checked against IGoR. Hypergeometric tests were used in a later analysis to score TCR-TCR, TCR-HLA and TCR-CMV co-occurrence, with a repertoire-size bias correction applied to the TCR pairs. To estimate false discovery rates, a later analysis permuted the HLA or CMV assignments 20 times. In a later analysis, co-occurring TCRs were grouped with DBSCAN, and TCRdist sequence similarity was added when clustering was performed within HLA-allele-positive subsets. Co-occurrence clustering excluded repertoires with fewer than 30,000 or more than 120,000 public chains, plus five with anomalous nucleotide sharing. Entries here come from immuneACCESS through TCRdb and include only in-frame sequences with V and J called. Some clones fail to appear in such tables; in the studies checked, an unresolved V gene covers under half of the shortfall, and the cause of the remainder is unknown. V and J calls and clone size follow that table, whereas D and trimming were derived from the DNA. The sample profile shows more than 140,000 clones; around 66% of them were found once. Of the sample, over 2.5% is held by the ten largest clones.

The cohort comprised fewer than 750 healthy bone marrow donors. At the time of sampling, every cohort member was nominally healthy, though immune exposures that went unrecorded were likely present. The donor was CMV seropositive and belonged to the group of a few hundred seropositive cohort members. A peripheral blood sample was provided by each donor, and peripheral blood mononuclear cells were used for TCR beta sequencing. The Qiagen DNeasy Blood Extraction Kit was used to extract genomic DNA from the blood cell samples. CDR1 and CDR2, looked up from the germline V gene, are SGHRS and YFSETQ. The CDR3 covers 15 residues, taking in both the cysteine and the phenylalanine. Of the read, only the CDR3 DNA is kept; its 45 bases are in frame from base 1. After removal of 4 bases from V and 5 bases from J, the junction retains 9 bases not matched to a gene. The sample is drawn from a study of cytomegalovirus exposure and HLA in healthy donors (dated 2017 in TCRdb). Turning to the overall study: According to an earlier analysis of several hundred of the donors, about 179 million T cells yielded some 120 million unique TCR beta sequences and 276 Gb of sequence data. Approximately 330 gigabases of sequencing data and around 90 million unique TCR sequences made up an early release that covered roughly 670 HLA-typed donors. The genetic ancestry cluster associated with self-reported Caucasian donors included roughly four fifths of the 300 to 400 genotyped donors. The study was designed to test whether signatures of past pathogen exposure could be identified by cataloging public T cell receptors. The T cell repertoires of several hundred subjects were profiled by immunosequencing and related to cytomegalovirus serostatus. In addition to the first cohort of hundreds of subjects, a separate validation cohort of 100 to 150 different subjects was used. To predict cytomegalovirus infection status, the study brought together high-throughput TCR immunosequencing, statistical association of individual TCRs with disease status, and machine learning. A later analysis re-examined previously published TCR beta repertoires from 610 or so donors and added high-resolution HLA genotyping to investigate patterns of TCR occurrence. The later analysis used no new phenotypic data to find candidate immune exposures, relying instead on TCR beta sequences and their occurrence across donors. To decide whether each TCR beta V gene segment behaved as functional or pseudogenic, an earlier analysis of some 570 of the donors relied on high-throughput TCR beta sequencing. Alongside the repertoire data, information on donor age, sex, ethnicity and CMV serostatus was compiled. In a later genetic analysis, genome-wide SNP genotypes for about three fifths of the roughly 670 donors were used, and that subset was treated as a discovery cohort. All discovery cohort repertoires had been generated using a single sequencing platform. Class I and class II HLA loci were covered by the typing at four-digit resolution. Typing coverage varied by locus: roughly 629-640 donors for A, B, C, DRB1 and DQB1; more than 500 for DQA1; approximately 610 for DPA1; roughly 450 for DPB1. About five DR-DQ haplotypes were treated as single units for association and clustering because of strong linkage in the cohort. Among a few hundred genotyped donors of the cohort, an average of approximately 250,000 unique TCR beta nucleotide sequences were sequenced per donor, roughly a sixth of them non-productive. Beyond this particular receptor, the publication reports: Strong co-occurrence of HLA alleles, especially DR and DQ, made assigning TCR associations to individual alleles difficult. In an earlier analysis of about 550 of the donors, most TCR beta V segments were observed in productive rearrangements about 87% or about 30% of the time, broadly matching IMGT annotations. A few of the identified cytomegalovirus-associated TCR beta chains were confirmed in vitro to be specific for cytomegalovirus antigens. Roughly uniform sequencing depth across donors was assumed in presence/absence analyses, although this assumption may not hold. In this cohort, only TCR beta chains were sequenced, and detectable features were limited by the absence of alpha or paired-chain data. According to the authors, the approach could potentially be generalized to other disease states and immunological phenotypes. According to a later genetic analysis, donors in an Asian-associated ancestry cluster had fewer N-insertions in productive TCRs than the approximately 610-donor mean. A further reported finding was that TCR beta sequences accurately predicted the HLA-A and HLA-B alleles for most subjects in the first cohort. Most TCR sequences were observed very rarely across donors, whereas some public TCRs were present in many individuals. Because HLA typing was unavailable for some donors at each locus, only the typed subset was used in association tests. The sequencing pipeline was judged likely to have produced a cluster of highly shared sequence variants as a technical artifact. Linkage disequilibrium might explain the correlated functional status among segregating V segments, but an unknown experimental factor could not be ruled out. According to a later analysis, most CMV-associated TCR beta chains appeared to be HLA-restricted, and the HLA associations seemed to be driven largely by CMV exposure. According to a later analysis, parvovirus B19, influenza, CMV and Epstein-Barr virus appeared linked to several top co-occurrence clusters. Because counts were too low, some 17 rarely observed V segments, including chromosome 9 orphons, were left out of the earlier analysis of roughly 600 of the donors. The classifier was reported to diagnose cytomegalovirus status with high specificity and sensitivity in both the original cohort and the validation cohort. According to a later analysis, TCR association rates differed among HLA loci, with DRB1 alleles showing the most associated TCRs and HLA-C alleles showing the fewest. For the cohort, immune exposure information was limited to CMV serostatus. A total of 150 or so TCR beta chains were listed by the study as associated with cytomegalovirus. Specific HLA alleles were associated with about 17,000 TCR beta sequences at a false discovery rate of 0.05 in a later analysis. Because the 87-base-pair reads could not distinguish some IMGT-functional V segments, including TRBV6-2 and TRBV6-3, those segments were excluded. A later analysis found that HLA-associated TCR beta chains were more clonally expanded and had lower generation probabilities than equally common non-associated chains. An association between a missense DCLRE1C variant and V-gene and J-gene trimming of TCR beta chains was found in a later genetic analysis and replicated in an independent cohort.

The receptor chain draws on TRBV5-1 and TRBJ2-7, and 10 junction bases match TRBD1. Source material: PBMCs. The clonotype originates from a woman aged 25 to 39 in good health and CMV-seropositive. The base sequence is TGCGCCAGCAGCCCAGGGGACAGGGGCATCCACGAGCAGTACTTC. It codes for CASSPGDRGIHEQYF.